This T cell receptor beta chain came from a study of cytomegalovirus exposure and HLA in healthy donors. Regarding the study as a whole: There were some public TCRs occurring in many donors, but most TCR sequences were rare.

V lost 5 bases to trimming and J lost 5 bases, with 14 bases between them. This CDR3 comprises 15 residues. Germline lookup yields CDR1 SGHRS and CDR2 YFSETQ. A remark on this clone: Its target is not known.

The PCR contained 60 Vbeta and 13 Jbeta primers. TCRdb keeps only in-frame clones here, not all; method: immunoSEQ multiplex PCR. In total, the table holds 150,000 or so clones. V gene TRBV5-1 combines with J gene TRBJ1-6; D might be TRBD1 (5 bases). The specimen sequenced was PBMCs. This clonotype was sampled from a woman aged 45 to 65 in good health and CMV-seronegative. DNA of the CDR3: TGCGCCAGCAGGGTCCATGGAGGGGATAATTCACCCCTCCACTTT. Its translation: CASRVHGGDNSPLHF.